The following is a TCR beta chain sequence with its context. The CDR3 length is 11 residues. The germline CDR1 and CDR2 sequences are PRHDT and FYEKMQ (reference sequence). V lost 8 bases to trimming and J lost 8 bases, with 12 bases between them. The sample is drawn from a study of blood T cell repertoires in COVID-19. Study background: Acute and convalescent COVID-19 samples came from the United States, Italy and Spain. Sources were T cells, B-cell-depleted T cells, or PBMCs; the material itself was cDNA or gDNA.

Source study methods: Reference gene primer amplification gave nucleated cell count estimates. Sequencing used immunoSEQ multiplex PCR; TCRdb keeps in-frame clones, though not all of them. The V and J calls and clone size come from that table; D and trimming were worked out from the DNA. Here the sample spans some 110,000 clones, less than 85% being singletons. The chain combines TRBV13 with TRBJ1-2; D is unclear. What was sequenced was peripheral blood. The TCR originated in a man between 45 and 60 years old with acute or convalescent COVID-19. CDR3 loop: CASSSGEGYTF. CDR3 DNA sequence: TGTGCCAGCTCCTCCGGGGAGGGCTACACCTTC.